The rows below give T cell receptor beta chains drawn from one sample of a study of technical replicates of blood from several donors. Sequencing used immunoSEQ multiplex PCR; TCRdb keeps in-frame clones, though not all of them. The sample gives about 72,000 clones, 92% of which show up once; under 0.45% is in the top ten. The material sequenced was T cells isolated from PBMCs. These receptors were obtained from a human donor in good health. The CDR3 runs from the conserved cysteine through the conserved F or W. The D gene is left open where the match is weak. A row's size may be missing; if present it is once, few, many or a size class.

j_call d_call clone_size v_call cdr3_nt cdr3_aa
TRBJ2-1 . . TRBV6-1 TGTGCCAGCAGCGCGGGGACCCTCGGCGGAAATGAGCAGTTCTTC CASSAGTLGGNEQFF
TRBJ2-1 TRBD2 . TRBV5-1 TGCGCCAGCAGCTTGCTCGCGGGGGGGAGCGATGAGCAGTTCTTC CASSLLAGGSDEQFF
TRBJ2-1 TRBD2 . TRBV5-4 TGTGCCAGCAGCCCCGGGACTAGCGAATACAATGAGCAGTTCTTC CASSPGTSEYNEQFF
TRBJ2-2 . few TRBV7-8 TGTGCCAGCAGTTTTCAGCGGAACACCGGGGAGCTGTTTTTT CASSFQRNTGELFF
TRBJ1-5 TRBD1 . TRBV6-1 TGTGCCAGCAGTCCTCAGGGGGCTCTTCAGCCCCAGCATTTT CASSPQGALQPQHF
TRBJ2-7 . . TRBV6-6 TGTGCCAGCATGGCAGGGTACGACGAGCAGTACTTC CASMAGYDEQYF
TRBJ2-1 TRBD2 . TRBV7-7 TGTGCTAGCAGCTTAAGCGGGAGGGCTGGTGAGCAGTTCTTC CASSLSGRAGEQFF
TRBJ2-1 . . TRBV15 TGTGCCACCAGCGCGTGGGGGCCCAATGAGCAGTTCTTC CATSAWGPNEQFF
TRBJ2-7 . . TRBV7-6 TGTGCCAGCAGCTCATTATTGTCAGGGGGAGGCTCCTACGAGCAGTACTTC CASSSLLSGGGSYEQYF
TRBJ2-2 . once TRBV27 TGTGCCAGCAGTTTAGCGGGACTCACCGGGGAGCTGTTTTTT CASSLAGLTGELFF
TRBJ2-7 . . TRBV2 TGTGCCAGCAATATTTTACGGACATACGACTGGTCTAGCGCACTCCTTCACCCTTCCTGCGAGCAGTACTTC CASNILRTYDWSSALLHPSCEQYF
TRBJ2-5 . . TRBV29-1 TGCAGCGTTGATCGGGCAGGGTACGAGACCCAGTACTTC CSVDRAGYETQYF
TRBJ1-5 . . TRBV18 TGTGCCAGCTCACCAGATATAACAGGGCATCAGCCCCAGCATTTT CASSPDITGHQPQHF
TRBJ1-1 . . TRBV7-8 TGTGCCAGCAGCTTATCCATGTACGGCGACAGAACTGAAGCTTTCTTT CASSLSMYGDRTEAFF
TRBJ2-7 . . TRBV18 TGTGCCAGCTCACCTTCCGGCGGCTACGAGCAGTACTTC CASSPSGGYEQYF
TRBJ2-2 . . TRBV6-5 TGTGCCAGCAACAGACAGGTCACCGGGGAGCTGTTTTTT CASNRQVTGELFF
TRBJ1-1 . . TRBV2 TGTGCCAGCAGGCTCGACAGGACCCTCACTGAAGCTTTCTTT CASRLDRTLTEAFF
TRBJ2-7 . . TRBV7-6 TGTGCCAGCAGCCCAGGGTGGGGGGAGAGAAACGAGCAGTACTTC CASSPGWGERNEQYF
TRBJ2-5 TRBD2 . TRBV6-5 TGTGCCAGCAGTTATTCCAGCGGGAAAGAGACCCAGTACTTC CASSYSSGKETQYF
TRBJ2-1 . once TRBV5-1 TGCGCCAGCAGCTTGGGGTGGGAGGATGAGCAGTTCTTC CASSLGWEDEQFF
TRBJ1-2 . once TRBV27 TGTGCCAGCAGCTTATCCCGACAGAATGGCTACACCTTC CASSLSRQNGYTF
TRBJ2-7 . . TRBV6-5 TGTGCCAGCAGTTATTATCGGGAGAATCAAGAGCAGTACTTC CASSYYRENQEQYF